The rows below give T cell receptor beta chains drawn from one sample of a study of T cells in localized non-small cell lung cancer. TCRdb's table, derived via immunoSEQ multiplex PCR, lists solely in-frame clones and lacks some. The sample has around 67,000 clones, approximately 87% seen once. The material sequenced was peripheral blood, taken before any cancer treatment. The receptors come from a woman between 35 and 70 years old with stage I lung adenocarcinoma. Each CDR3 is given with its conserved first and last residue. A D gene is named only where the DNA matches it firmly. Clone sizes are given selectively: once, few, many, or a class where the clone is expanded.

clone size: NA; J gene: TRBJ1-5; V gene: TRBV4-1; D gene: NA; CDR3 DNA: TGCGCCAGCAGCCAGACGGAGACCTCCAATCAGCCCCAGCATTTT; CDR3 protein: CASSQTETSNQPQHF
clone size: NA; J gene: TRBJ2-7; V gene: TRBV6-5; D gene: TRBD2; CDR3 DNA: TGTGCCAGCAGCTCCCGGACTAGCAGCTACGAGCAGTACTTC; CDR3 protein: CASSSRTSSYEQYF
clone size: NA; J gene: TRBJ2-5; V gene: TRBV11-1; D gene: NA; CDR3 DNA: TGTGCCAGCAGCTTACGGCGATCCGGGGAGACCCAGTACTTC; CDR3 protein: CASSLRRSGETQYF
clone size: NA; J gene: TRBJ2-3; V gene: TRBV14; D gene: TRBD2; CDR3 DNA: TGTGCCAGCAGCCCTCATGGGACTAGCGTCTCCCATACGCAGTATTTT; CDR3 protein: CASSPHGTSVSHTQYF
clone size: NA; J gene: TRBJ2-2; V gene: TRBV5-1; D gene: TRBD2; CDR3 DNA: TGCGCCAGCAGTTCGACTAGCGGGGCGACCGGGGAGCTGTTTTTT; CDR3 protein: CASSSTSGATGELFF
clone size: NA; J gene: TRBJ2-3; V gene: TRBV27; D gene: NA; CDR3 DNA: TGTGCCAGCAGTAGGGGGGAGTCGAGCACAGATACGCAGTATTTT; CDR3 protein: CASSRGESSTDTQYF
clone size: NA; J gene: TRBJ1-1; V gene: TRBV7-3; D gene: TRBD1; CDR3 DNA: TGTGCCAGCAGCGACGATCCGGGACAGGGGAAACGTTTCTTT; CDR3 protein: CASSDDPGQGKRFF
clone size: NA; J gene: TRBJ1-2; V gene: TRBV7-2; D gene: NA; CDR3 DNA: TGTGCCAGCAGCCCCTCACGGGGGTGGATCTATGGCTACACCTTC; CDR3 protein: CASSPSRGWIYGYTF
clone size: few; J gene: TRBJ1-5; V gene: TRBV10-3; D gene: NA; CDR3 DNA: TGTGCCATCAGTGCGGACGGCAATCAGCCCCAGCATTTT; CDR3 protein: CAISADGNQPQHF
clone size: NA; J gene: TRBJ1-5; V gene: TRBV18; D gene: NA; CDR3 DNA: TGTGCCAGCTCACCACTGGGTTTTTCGGTCAATCAGCCCCAGCATTTT; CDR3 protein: CASSPLGFSVNQPQHF